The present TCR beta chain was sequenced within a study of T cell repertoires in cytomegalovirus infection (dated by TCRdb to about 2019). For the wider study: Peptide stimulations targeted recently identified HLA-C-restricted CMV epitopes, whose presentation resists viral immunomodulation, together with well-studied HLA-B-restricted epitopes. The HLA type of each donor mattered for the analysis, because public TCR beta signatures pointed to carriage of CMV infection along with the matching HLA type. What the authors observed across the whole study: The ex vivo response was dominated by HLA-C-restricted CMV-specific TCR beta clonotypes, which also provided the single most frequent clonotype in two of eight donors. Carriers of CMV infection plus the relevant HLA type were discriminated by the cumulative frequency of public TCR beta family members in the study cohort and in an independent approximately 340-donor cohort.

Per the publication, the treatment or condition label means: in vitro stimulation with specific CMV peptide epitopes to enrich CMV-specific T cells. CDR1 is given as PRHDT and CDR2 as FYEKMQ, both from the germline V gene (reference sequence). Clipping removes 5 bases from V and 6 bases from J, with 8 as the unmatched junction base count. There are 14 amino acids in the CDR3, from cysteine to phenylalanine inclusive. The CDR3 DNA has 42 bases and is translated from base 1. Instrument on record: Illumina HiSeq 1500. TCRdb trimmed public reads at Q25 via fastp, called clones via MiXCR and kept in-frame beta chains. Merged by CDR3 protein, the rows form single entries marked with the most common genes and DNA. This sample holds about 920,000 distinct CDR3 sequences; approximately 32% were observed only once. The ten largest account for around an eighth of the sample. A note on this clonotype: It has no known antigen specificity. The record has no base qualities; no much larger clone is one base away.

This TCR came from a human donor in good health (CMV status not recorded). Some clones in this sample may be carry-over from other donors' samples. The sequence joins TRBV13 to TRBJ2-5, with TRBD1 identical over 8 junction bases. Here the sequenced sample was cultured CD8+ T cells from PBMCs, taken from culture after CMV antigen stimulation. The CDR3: CASSPRTGRKTQYF. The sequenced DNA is TGTGCCAGCAGCCCTAGGACAGGGCGGAAGACCCAGTACTTC.